This T cell receptor (beta chain) was obtained from a study of cytomegalovirus exposure and HLA in healthy donors. Whole-study context: Early released data had around 88 million unique TCRs, all coming from HLA-typed donors.

PCR involved 60 Vbeta and 13 Jbeta primers. TCRdb keeps only in-frame clones here, not all; method: immunoSEQ multiplex PCR. The table records roughly 120,000 clones, around 81% of them present only once. Broader study findings: CMV antigen specificity of a few CMV-associated chains was confirmed in vitro. Later analysis associated a missense DCLRE1C variant with TCR beta V- and J-gene trimming. For most TCR beta V segments, an earlier analysis put the productive rate at about 90% or about 30% of the time.

On this clone itself: What it recognizes is unknown.

This CDR3 is 17 amino acids long. Germline V gene data show CDR1 as GTSNPN and CDR2 as SVGIG (reference sequence). Losses at the gene ends were 0 bases for V and 6 bases for J; bases not matched to a gene: 12. The clonotype comes from a woman between 25 and 40 years old in good health and CMV-seronegative. V gene TRBV30 combines with J gene TRBJ2-2; 8 bases are shared with TRBD2. Source material: PBMCs. CDR3 in amino acids: CAWSVTAPGREPGELFF. The CDR3, as DNA: TGTGCCTGGAGTGTAACGGCCCCCGGGAGGGAACCCGGGGAGCTGTTTTTT.